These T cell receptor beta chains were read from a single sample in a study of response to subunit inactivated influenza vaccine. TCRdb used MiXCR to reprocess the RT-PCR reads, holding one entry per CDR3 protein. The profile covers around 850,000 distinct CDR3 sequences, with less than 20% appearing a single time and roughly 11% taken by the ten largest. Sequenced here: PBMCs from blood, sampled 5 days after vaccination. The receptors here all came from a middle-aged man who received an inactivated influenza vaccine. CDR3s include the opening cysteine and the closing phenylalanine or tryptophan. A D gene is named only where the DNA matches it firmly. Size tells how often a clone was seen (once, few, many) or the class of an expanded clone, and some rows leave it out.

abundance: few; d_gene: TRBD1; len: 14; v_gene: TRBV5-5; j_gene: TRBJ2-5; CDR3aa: CASSMNRGRETQYF; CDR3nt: TGTGCCAGCAGCATGAACAGGGGGCGTGAGACCCAGTACTTC
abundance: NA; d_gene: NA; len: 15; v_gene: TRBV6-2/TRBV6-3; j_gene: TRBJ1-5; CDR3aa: CASSPRWIRNQPQHF; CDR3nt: TGTGCCAGCAGCCCGAGGTGGATCCGCAATCAGCCCCAGCATTTT
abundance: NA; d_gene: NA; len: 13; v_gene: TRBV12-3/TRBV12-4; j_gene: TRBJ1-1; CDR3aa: CASSFIGNTEAFF; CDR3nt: TGTGCCAGCAGTTTCATAGGGAACACTGAAGCTTTCTTT
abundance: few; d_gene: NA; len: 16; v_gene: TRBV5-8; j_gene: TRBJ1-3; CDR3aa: CASSLFLTASGNTIYF; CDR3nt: TGTGCCAGCAGCTTGTTCCTGACAGCCTCTGGAAACACCATATATTTT
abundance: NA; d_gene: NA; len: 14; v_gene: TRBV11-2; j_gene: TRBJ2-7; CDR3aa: CASSLDPAFYEQYF; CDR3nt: TGTGCCAGCAGCTTAGACCCCGCGTTCTACGAGCAGTACTTC
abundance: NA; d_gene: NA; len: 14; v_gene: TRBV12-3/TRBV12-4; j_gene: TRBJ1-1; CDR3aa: CASSHHFMNTEAFF; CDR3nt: TGTGCCAGCAGTCACCACTTCATGAACACTGAAGCTTTCTTT
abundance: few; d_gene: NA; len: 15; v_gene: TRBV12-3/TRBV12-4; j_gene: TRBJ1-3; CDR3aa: CASSPPSMPGNTIYF; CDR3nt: TGTGCCAGCAGTCCCCCCTCTATGCCGGGAAACACCATATATTTT
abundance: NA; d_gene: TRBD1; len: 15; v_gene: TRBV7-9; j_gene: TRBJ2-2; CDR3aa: CASSMGQGSTGELFF; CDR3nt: TGTGCCAGCAGCATGGGACAGGGAAGCACCGGGGAGCTGTTTTTT
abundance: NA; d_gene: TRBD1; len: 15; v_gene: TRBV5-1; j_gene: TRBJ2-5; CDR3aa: CASSPRQGRQETQYF; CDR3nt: TGCGCCAGCAGCCCCAGACAGGGTAGACAAGAGACCCAGTACTTC
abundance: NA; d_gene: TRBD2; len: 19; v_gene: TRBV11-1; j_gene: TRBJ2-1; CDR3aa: CASSLRGVTGLGSYNEQFF; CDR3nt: TGTGCCAGCAGCTTACGAGGGGTCACGGGACTAGGTTCCTACAATGAGCAGTTCTTC